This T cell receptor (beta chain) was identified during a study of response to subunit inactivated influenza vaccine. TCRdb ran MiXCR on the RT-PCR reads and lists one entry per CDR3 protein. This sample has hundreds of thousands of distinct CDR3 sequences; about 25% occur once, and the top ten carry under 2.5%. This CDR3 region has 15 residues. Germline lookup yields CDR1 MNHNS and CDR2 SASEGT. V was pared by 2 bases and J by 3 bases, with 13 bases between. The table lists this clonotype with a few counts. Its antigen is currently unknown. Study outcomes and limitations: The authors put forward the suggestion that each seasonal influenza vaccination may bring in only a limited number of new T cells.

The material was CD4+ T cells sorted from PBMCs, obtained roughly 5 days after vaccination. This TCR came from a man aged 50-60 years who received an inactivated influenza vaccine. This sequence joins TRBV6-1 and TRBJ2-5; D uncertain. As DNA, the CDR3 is TGTGCCAGCAGTGAAACCGAACGGGCCGAAGAGACCCAGTACTTC. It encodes CASSETERAEETQYF.